These 9 T cell receptor beta chains were sequenced from one sample in a study of blood T cell repertoires in COVID-19. TCRdb keeps only in-frame clones here, not all; method: immunoSEQ multiplex PCR. Of about 42,000 clones listed, 85% to 90% were seen once; the top ten hold around 60%. The sequencing sample was made of peripheral blood. The receptors were sampled from a man between 65 and 85 years old with acute or convalescent COVID-19.

The chain has TRBV2 and TRBJ2-3; D perhaps matches TRBD2 (5 bases). This CDR3 contains 14 residues. CDR1 and CDR2 (germline): SNHLY, FYNNEI. Trimming cost V 7 bases and J 0 bases, with 11 bases left between them. Written as DNA, the CDR3 is TGTGCCAGCAATCGACTACAGAGCACAGATACGCAGTATTTT. Translated: CASNRLQSTDTQYF.

The chain is built from TRBV27 and TRBJ2-3, with D possibly matching TRBD1 (5 bases). V was trimmed by 5 bases and J by 6 bases, leaving 15 bases between them. Looked up from germline, CDR1 is MNHEY and CDR2 is SMNVEV (reference sequence). The CDR3 runs to 14 residues. The CDR3 bases are TGTGCCAGCAGTCTAAGCGTCCAGGGTGATACGCAGTATTTT. Translating gives CASSLSVQGDTQYF.

J is TRBJ2-2 and V is TRBV9; a possible D gene is TRBD1 (5 bases). Germline loops: CDR1 SGDLS, CDR2 YYNGEE. Trimming took off 1 base at V and 1 base at J, with 11 bases between the two ends. There are 16 residues in the CDR3. The CDR3 DNA sequence: TGTGCCAGCAGCGTACAGGGATGGGGGAACACCGGGGAGCTGTTTTTT. It translates to CASSVQGWGNTGELFF.

V usage is TRBV5-4 and J usage is TRBJ2-7; perhaps TRBD2 as D (6 bases). The V gene's germline CDR1 is SGHNT and CDR2 YYREEE (reference sequence). V lost 0 bases to trimming and J lost 13 bases, with 17 bases between them. CDR3 length equals 13 residues. CDR3 in DNA: TGTGCCAGCAGCTTGGACCCCCAGCGGGCCCCCTACTTC. The encoded protein is CASSLDPQRAPYF.

The V and J genes are TRBV30 and TRBJ1-1; the D is unclear. V was clipped by 1 base and J by 11 bases, with 14 bases between them. This CDR3 region has 12 residues. Germline V gene sequence: CDR1 GTSNPN, CDR2 SVGIG (reference sequence). CDR3 in DNA: TGTGCCTGGAGTGCCAACGGGGAGACGGCTTTCTTT. Its translation is CAWSANGETAFF.

This chain uses TRBV27 with TRBJ1-5; the match to TRBD1 covers 7 bases. CDR3 size: 14 residues. Germline V gives CDR1 MNHEY, CDR2 SMNVEV (reference sequence). The ends lost 5 bases at V and 4 bases at J; junction bases unmatched: 5. CDR3 nucleotide sequence: TGTGCCAGCAGTCAGGGGGGCACTAATCAGCCCCAGCATTTT. Encoded protein: CASSQGGTNQPQHF.

J is TRBJ1-6 and V is TRBV19, with D perhaps matching TRBD1 (5 bases). CDR3 length: 16 amino acids. V was cut by 7 bases and J by 0 bases, with 13 bases left in between. The germline V gene encodes CDR1 LNHDA and CDR2 SQIVND (reference sequence). CDR3 protein: CASTTTAFSYNSPLHF. The DNA for the CDR3 is TGTGCCAGTACCACGACAGCTTTCTCCTATAATTCACCCCTCCACTTT.

The rearrangement links TRBV11-2 to TRBJ2-1, with 10 nucleotides matching TRBD2. The CDR3 spans 15 residues. The trim removed 5 bases at V and 7 bases at J, leaving 8 bases unmatched. The germline V gene encodes CDR1 SGHAT and CDR2 FQNNGV. The CDR3 region has the DNA TGTGCCAGCAGCCCCCCGGCTAGCGGGAGAAATGAGCAGTTCTTC. The encoded protein is CASSPPASGRNEQFF. The full variable domain, its missing parts supplied by reference TRBV11-2 and TRBJ2-1, is EAGVAQSPRYKIIEKRQSVAFWCNPISGHATLYWYQQILGQGPKLLIQFQNNGVVDDSQLPKDRFSAERLKGVDSTLKIQPAKLEDSAVYLCASSPPASGRNEQFFGPGTRLTVL.

This clone was counted only a few times. V usage is TRBV4-2 and J usage is TRBJ1-5; 9 bases align to TRBD1. The V segment lost 1 base and the J segment 5 bases; nucleotides outside the gene matches: 6. This CDR3 has 16 amino acids. Germline V gene sequence: CDR1 LGHNA, CDR2 YNFKEQ. Written as DNA, the CDR3 is TGTGCCAGCAGCCAAGGAACAGGGGGCGAGGATCAGCCCCAGCATTTT. Amino acids: CASSQGTGGEDQPQHF.